This TCR beta chain was identified in a study of vaccination and CD4 T cells after COVID-19. Across the study: Stimulation used overlapping spike peptides from SARS-CoV-2, HCoV-NL63, HCoV-OC43 and HCoV-229E. Overall study findings and caveats: Nearly all convalescent vaccine-specific clones, 304 of 307, recognized only SARS-CoV-2 spike.

An Oncomine TCR Beta short-read assay was used to sequence the DNA from cultured CD4+ T cells. DNA came from CD4+ T cells after culture. From the PCR reads, TCRdb called clonotypes with MiXCR, one entry per CDR3 protein. The sample has approximately 13,000 distinct CDR3 sequences, around 53% seen once. Noted treatment: approximately nine-day PBMC culture with coronavirus spike peptide pools or control peptides (ViraFEST assay). The CDR3 is 15 amino acids. In germline, CDR1 is SGHTA, CDR2 FQGTGA. With 2 bases removed from V and 5 bases from J, the gap between germline ends came to 13 bases. As to this clonotype: Its antigen is undetermined.

This chain links TRBV7-3 with TRBJ2-1, with D possibly TRBD2 on 5 matching bases. The source was CD4+ T cells from blood, cultured in vitro, collected before SARS-CoV-2 vaccination. The sequence came from a human donor who had recovered from COVID-19. The CDR3 DNA is TGTGCCAGCAGCTTAGACCAGGAGCGGCACAATGAGCAGTTCTTC. Its translation is CASSLDQERHNEQFF.